This T cell receptor (beta chain) was identified in a study of T-cell reconstitution after alpha-beta-depleted transplantation in children. Researchers prepared the TCRbeta library using unique molecular identifiers, the study reports. TCRdb re-analysed the PCR reads in MiXCR, keeping a single row per CDR3 protein. Of around 600,000 distinct CDR3 sequences in the sample, roughly 17% were seen once. Notes on this clonotype: This could be a read error, since a much larger clone is one nucleotide away.

Trimming cost V 1 base and J 6 bases, with 7 bases left between them. The CDR3 covers 12 residues. CDR1 and CDR2 from the germline V gene are SQVTM and ANQGSEA. Source: PBMCs from the stem cell graft donor, taken from the stem cell graft. This TCR came from a human donor who donated a stem cell graft to a child with acute myeloid leukemia. The genes are TRBV29-1 and TRBJ2-1; D is uncertain. The CDR3 region is CSVEVRRNEQFF. CDR3 coding DNA: TGCAGCGTTGAAGTCAGACGCAATGAGCAGTTCTTC.